The next 27 T cell receptor beta chains were all read from a single sample in a study of T cell changes during pregnancy in multiple sclerosis. This table comes from immunoSEQ multiplex PCR, and its TCRdb copy is limited to in-frame clones, with some not included. The sample has some 100,000 clones; around 92% are singletons. Sequencing used peripheral blood, obtained before pregnancy. These receptors all stem from a female donor with multiple sclerosis, enrolled in a pregnancy study.

This chain joins TRBV5-5 and TRBJ2-7, with 9 nucleotides matching TRBD1. The CDR3 length is 15 residues. Germline CDR1 reads SGHKS; CDR2 reads YYEKEE (reference sequence). V dropped 3 bases and J dropped 2; count of bases not matched to a gene: 6. DNA of the CDR3: TGTGCCAGCAGCTCCCGGGACAGGGCCACCTACGAGCAGTACTTC. This codes for CASSSRDRATYEQYF.

The CDR3 sequence: CASSEYRGSDTQYF. CDR3 in DNA: TGTGCCAGCAGTGAATATCGGGGTTCAGATACGCAGTATTTT. This rearrangement joins TRBV25-1 to TRBJ2-3; D possibly corresponds to TRBD2 (5 bases). CDR1 is MGHDK, CDR2 SYGVNS, per germline. CDR3 size: 14 residues. Trimming removed 0 bases from V and 4 bases from J, with 8 bases in between.

J is TRBJ2-5 and V is TRBV2, with TRBD1 identical over 7 bases. The length of the CDR3 is 16 residues. V dropped 3 bases and J dropped 5; count of bases not matched to a gene: 12. CDR1 SNHLY and CDR2 FYNNEI come from the germline V gene. The CDR3 DNA sequence: TGTGCCAGCAGTGAGTTCCAGGGGGTCGTCAAGGAGACCCAGTACTTC. Encoded protein: CASSEFQGVVKETQYF.

This sequence joins TRBV4-1 and TRBJ2-2; 9 bases are a match to TRBD2. Germline V gene sequence: CDR1 MGHRA, CDR2 YSYEKL. Trimming removed 9 bases from V and 6 bases from J; junction bases left unmatched: 11. This CDR3 is 15 amino acids long. The CDR3 sequence: CASSPLAGEAGELFF. The CDR3 nucleotides are TGCGCCAGTTCACCTTTAGCGGGAGAGGCCGGGGAGCTGTTTTTT.

V gene TRBV5-1 combines with J gene TRBJ2-1, with D possibly matching TRBD2 (6 bases). CDR3 length: 14 amino acids. V lost 7 bases and J lost 9, with 20 bases in between. Germline CDR1 is SGHRS and CDR2 is YFSETQ. In DNA, the CDR3 is TGCGCCAGCGCTCGTCCCGGGGACTGGGGTGAGCAGTTCTTC. It yields the protein CASARPGDWGEQFF.

The rearrangement joins TRBV19 to TRBJ2-5, with TRBD2 as a possible D gene (5 bases). CDR1 and CDR2 from the germline V gene are LNHDA and SQIVND (reference sequence). The CDR3 extends over 12 amino acids. V was clipped by 5 bases and J by 4 bases, with 8 bases between them. The CDR3 is CASSLGRETQYF. DNA of the CDR3: TGTGCCAGTAGTTTGGGGAGAGAGACCCAGTACTTC.

The chain carries TRBV5-1 and TRBJ2-3; perhaps TRBD2 as D (5 bases). V dropped 4 bases and J dropped 2 bases, with 17 bases sitting between them. The length of the CDR3 is 16 residues. Germline CDR1 reads SGHRS; CDR2 reads YFSETQ. The CDR3 here is CASSPGFARDTDTQYF. The DNA of the CDR3 is TGCGCCAGCAGCCCAGGTTTCGCGAGGGACACAGATACGCAGTATTTT.

J is TRBJ2-4 and V is TRBV30; D might be TRBD2 (6 bases). Germline V gene lookup returns CDR1 GTSNPN and CDR2 SVGIG (reference sequence). This CDR3 has 14 residues. V was shortened by 1 base and J by 0 bases, with 7 bases between the two germline ends. The CDR3 nucleotides are TGTGCCTGGAGTGCCGGGAGAGCCAAAAACATTCAGTACTTC. It yields the protein CAWSAGRAKNIQYF.

The rearrangement links TRBV5-6 to TRBJ2-3, with 13 bases lining up with TRBD2. V shed 5 bases and J 13 bases; nucleotides not matched to a gene: 16. The CDR3 is 16 residues long. Looked up from germline, CDR1 is SGHDT and CDR2 is YYEEEE. The CDR3 protein is CASSTGTSGIGSVKYF. CDR3 nucleotide sequence: TGTGCCAGCAGTACCGGGACTAGCGGGATTGGGTCGGTGAAGTATTTT.

Of note for this clone: This sample includes further DNA sequences coding for the same CDR3. This chain joins TRBV6-1 and TRBJ2-3, with D unclear. The CDR3 contains 13 residues. Per the germline V gene, CDR1 is MNHNS and CDR2 is SASEGT. V lost 4 bases, J lost 1 base, and 6 bases lay in between. The CDR3 spells CASSVQGTDTQYF. The CDR3 coding sequence is TGTGCCAGCAGTGTTCAGGGCACAGATACGCAGTATTTT.

The chain couples TRBV7-2 to TRBJ1-5, with 7 bases identical to TRBD1. V was pared by 3 bases and J by 1 base, with 6 bases of the junction left unmatched. CDR1 and CDR2 (germline): SGHTA, FQGNSA. This CDR3 region has 16 residues. The CDR3 coding sequence is TGTGCCAGCAGCTTTAACCAGGGGGAAAGCAATCAGCCCCAGCATTTT. It is translated as CASSFNQGESNQPQHF.

This clone was observed once. This chain joins TRBV7-2 and TRBJ2-7, with 8 nucleotides matching TRBD2. The CDR3 has 14 amino acids. The germline V gene encodes CDR1 SGHTA and CDR2 FQGNSA. The junction had 9 bases not matched to a gene; V was cut back by 5 bases and J by 6 bases. DNA of the CDR3: TGTGCCAGCAGCACAAGACTAGCGTTGGGCGAGCAGTACTTC. Amino acid sequence: CASSTRLALGEQYF.

The CDR3 coding sequence is TGTGCCAGCAGCTTATGGGGGGACTACAATGAGCAGTTCTTC. Its translation: CASSLWGDYNEQFF. V is TRBV7-6 and J is TRBJ2-1; tentative D call: TRBD2 (6 bases). From germline, CDR1 is SGHVS and CDR2 FNYEAQ. The CDR3 has 14 residues. Trimming left V 2 bases short and J 3 bases short, with 8 bases between. The variable domain in full, completed from reference TRBV7-6 and TRBJ2-1, reads GAGVSQSPRYKVTKRGQDVALRCDPISGHVSLYWYRQALGQGPEFLTYFNYEAQQDKSGLPNDRFSAERPEGSISTLTIQRTEQRDSAMYRCASSLWGDYNEQFFGPGTRLTVL.

The V gene is TRBV7-9, the J gene TRBJ2-7, with TRBD2 identical over 7 bases. Germline V gene sequence: CDR1 SEHNR, CDR2 FQNEAQ (reference sequence). The CDR3 consists of 15 residues. After removal of 5 bases from V and 0 bases from J, the junction contained 7 bases not matched to a gene. Here the CDR3 DNA reads TGTGCCAGCAGCGGTACTAGCGCCTACTCCTACGAGCAGTACTTC. Translating it yields CASSGTSAYSYEQYF.

The rearrangement joins TRBV5-6 to TRBJ2-3, with D possibly TRBD2 on 5 matching bases. The CDR3 sequence is 15 residues long. Germline CDR1 is SGHDT and CDR2 is YYEEEE. V gave up 1 base and J gave up 0 bases, with 9 bases separating them. Written as DNA, the CDR3 is TGTGCCAGCAGCTTGCCGGGATTTAGCACAGATACGCAGTATTTT. As protein: CASSLPGFSTDTQYF.

This sequence joins TRBV10-1 and TRBJ1-2, with a possible D match to TRBD1 (6 bases). Germline V gene data show CDR1 as WNHNN and CDR2 as SYGVQD (reference sequence). The CDR3 is 15 amino acids. Trimming shortened V by 0 bases and J by 8 bases, and 16 bases separated the two germline ends. CDR3: CASSESEQGPNGYTF. As DNA, the CDR3 is TGCGCCAGCAGTGAGTCAGAACAGGGCCCTAACGGCTACACCTTC.

This clone was found a few times. V and J are TRBV2 and TRBJ2-2; 7 nucleotides agree with TRBD1. After removal of 0 bases from V and 8 bases from J, the junction contained 3 bases not matched to a gene. This CDR3 contains 14 residues. Germline V lookup: CDR1 SNHLY, CDR2 FYNNEI. The CDR3 here is CASSEAGTVGELFF. For the CDR3, the DNA is TGTGCCAGCAGTGAAGCGGGGACAGTTGGGGAGCTGTTTTTT.

The V gene is TRBV18, the J gene TRBJ1-1, with 8 bases identical to TRBD1. CDR3 length: 15 residues. V was clipped by 3 bases and J by 1 base; unmatched bases: 4. Germline loops: CDR1 KGHSH, CDR2 LQKENI. The CDR3 DNA follows: TGTGCCAGCTCACCTGCACAGGGGGGGAACACTGAAGCTTTCTTT. The encoded protein is CASSPAQGGNTEAFF.

The chain recombines TRBV18 with TRBJ2-1; TRBD2 matches 9 bases. This CDR3 is built from 16 residues. Germline V lookup: CDR1 KGHSH, CDR2 LQKENI. V lost 6 bases and J lost 0; bases outside the gene matches: 6. For the CDR3, the DNA is TGTGCCAGCTCCCCGACAGCGGGGGGCTCCTACAATGAGCAGTTCTTC. Its translation: CASSPTAGGSYNEQFF.

This sequence joins TRBV7-8 and TRBJ2-7; 7 bases fit TRBD2. Trimming removed 2 bases from V and 0 bases from J; junction bases left unmatched: 4. In germline, CDR1 is SGHVS, CDR2 FQNEAQ. CDR3 length: 15 residues. CDR3 region: CASSLRGSPSYEQYF. CDR3 DNA sequence: TGTGCCAGCAGCTTACGCGGGAGCCCCTCCTACGAGCAGTACTTC. The full variable domain, its missing parts supplied by reference TRBV7-8 and TRBJ2-7, is GAGVSQSPRYKVAKRGQDVALRCDPISGHVSLFWYQQALGQGPEFLTYFQNEAQLDKSGLPSDRFFAERPEGSVSTLKIQRTQQEDSAVYLCASSLRGSPSYEQYFGPGTRLTVT.

The chain combines TRBV5-4 with TRBJ1-2, with 7 positions matching TRBD1. The J segment lost 8 bases and the V segment lost 1 base, leaving 2 bases of the junction unmatched. Germline CDR1 SGHNT, CDR2 YYREEE (reference sequence). CDR3 size: 12 residues. DNA for the CDR3: TGTGCCAGCAGCTTGACAGGGGAGGGCTACACCTTC. It specifies CASSLTGEGYTF.

V gene TRBV5-4 combines with J gene TRBJ1-3; 9 bases line up with TRBD1. This CDR3 comprises 14 residues. The ends lost 4 bases at V and 5 bases at J; junction bases unmatched: 4. The germline V gene encodes CDR1 SGHNT and CDR2 YYREEE (reference sequence). The CDR3 bases are TGTGCCAGCAGCGCGGGACAGGGCAGAAACACCATATATTTT. Translated, it gives CASSAGQGRNTIYF. Supplemented by reference TRBV5-4 and TRBJ1-3, the full variable domain reads ETGVTQSPTHLIKTRGQQVTLRCSSQSGHNTVSWYQQALGQGPQFIFQYYREEENGRGNFPPRFSGLQFPNYSSELNVNALELDDSALYLCASSAGQGRNTIYFGEGSWLTVV.

This rearrangement joins TRBV19 to TRBJ2-7, with D possibly matching TRBD1 (6 bases). CDR1 LNHDA and CDR2 SQIVND come from the germline V gene (reference sequence). This CDR3 is built from 15 residues. V was shortened by 9 bases and J by 7 bases, with 25 bases between the two germline ends. Here the CDR3 reads CASKGQPPGRQEQYF. CDR3 sequence (DNA): TGTGCCAGCAAGGGACAACCCCCGGGGCGTCAGGAGCAGTACTTC.

The rearrangement links TRBV6-1 to TRBJ2-3; TRBD2 matches at 12 bases. Germline CDR1 and CDR2: MNHNS and SASEGT. After removal of 2 bases from V and 2 bases from J, the junction contained 2 bases not matched to a gene. CDR3 length: 16 residues. CDR3 amino acids: CASSELAGGLTDTQYF. The DNA of the CDR3 is TGTGCCAGCAGTGAACTAGCGGGAGGGCTCACAGATACGCAGTATTTT.

The genes are TRBV19 and TRBJ2-3; D is ambiguous. The CDR3 runs 14 residues. V lost 5 bases, J lost 0 bases, and 9 bases lay in between. Germline V lookup: CDR1 LNHDA, CDR2 SQIVND (reference sequence). The CDR3 region has the DNA TGTGCCAGTAGTCAGACTCCTAGCACAGATACGCAGTATTTT. Protein sequence: CASSQTPSTDTQYF.

This rearrangement joins TRBV6-5 to TRBJ1-1, with D perhaps TRBD1 (6 bases). Germline V lookup: CDR1 MNHEY, CDR2 SVGAGI. The length of the CDR3 is 13 residues. Trimming removed 5 bases at V and 5 bases at J, with 12 bases between. The CDR3 bases are TGTGCCAGCAGTAGGGGGGGGCGGACTGAAGCTTTCTTT. Translated, it gives CASSRGGRTEAFF.

This chain links TRBV4-1 with TRBJ2-3; D may be TRBD2 (5 bases). V dropped 6 bases and J dropped 8 bases, with 15 bases sitting between them. The CDR3 sequence is 13 residues long. Germline-derived CDR1 and CDR2 are MGHRA and YSYEKL. CDR3 sequence (DNA): TGCGCCAGCAGGGACTCCCAAACGGGTACGCAGTATTTT. This translates into CASRDSQTGTQYF.